This T cell receptor (beta chain) was found in a study of blood T cell repertoires in COVID-19. How the authors handled the data: Scientists estimated how many nucleated cells there were by amplifying reference gene primers. The assay was immunoSEQ multiplex PCR, and TCRdb's table has in-frame clones only and misses some. D and trimming come from the DNA, and the V and J calls and clone size come from that table. The data show around 280,000 clones, about nine tenths seen once. CDR1 and CDR2 (germline): SGHTA, FQGNSA. V was clipped by 4 bases and J by 4 bases; unmatched bases: 5. The CDR3 runs to 15 residues.

Sample: PBMCs or T cells enriched from blood (not recorded which). The genes are TRBV7-2 and TRBJ1-2; 11 nucleotides agree with TRBD1. The clonotype comes from a woman between 40 and 55 years old who had recovered from COVID-19. CDR3: CASSYRDRGGYGYTF. CDR3 coding DNA: TGTGCCAGCAGCTACCGGGACAGGGGGGGCTATGGCTACACCTTC.